Presented here are 12 T cell receptor beta chains from one specimen sequenced in a study of T cell changes during pregnancy in multiple sclerosis. The method was immunoSEQ multiplex PCR; TCRdb's version includes in-frame clones alone and lacks a portion of them. Seen here are approximately 96,000 clones, about 90% observed once, and the top ten hold about 2.5%. The sequencing here drew on peripheral blood, taken after pregnancy. The receptors originated from a female donor in good health, enrolled as a control in a pregnancy study.

The V call is TRBV9, the J call TRBJ2-7, with 9 bases lining up with TRBD2. Looked up from germline, CDR1 is SGDLS and CDR2 is YYNGEE. Trimming at V came to 0 bases and at J to 2 bases, leaving 3 bases not matched to a gene. This CDR3 has 15 amino acids. CDR3 protein: CASSVGSGGPYEQYF. Here the CDR3 DNA reads TGTGCCAGCAGCGTAGGAAGCGGGGGGCCCTACGAGCAGTACTTC.

The rearrangement joins TRBV6-6 to TRBJ1-5, with D tentatively TRBD1 (6 bases). Germline values: CDR1 MNHNY, CDR2 SVGAGI (reference sequence). The germline V and J ends were trimmed by 2 bases and 2 bases, with 13 bases remaining between them. CDR3 length equals 16 residues. CDR3 nucleotide sequence: TGTGCCAGCAGTTACCGAGGGGGGGTGGGCAATCAGCCCCAGCATTTT. Its protein is CASSYRGGVGNQPQHF.

The V call is TRBV28, the J call TRBJ2-7; 10 bases agree with TRBD2. Germline CDR1 and CDR2: MDHEN and SYDVKM. CDR3 length: 15 amino acids. V trimming: 5 bases; J trimming: 6 bases; junction bases outside the gene matches: 10. CDR3 nucleotides: TGTGCCAGCAGTCTATTAGCGGGGGGCGCCTCCGAGCAGTACTTC. This gives the protein CASSLLAGGASEQYF.

The chain links TRBV6-6 to TRBJ2-3; no definite D call. This CDR3 comprises 14 residues. V gave up 5 bases and J gave up 1 base, with 10 bases separating them. Germline CDR1 reads MNHNY; CDR2 reads SVGAGI (reference sequence). The CDR3 is CASSQTQGTDTQYF. Written as DNA, the CDR3 is TGTGCCAGCAGTCAGACTCAAGGCACAGATACGCAGTATTTT.

The chain links TRBV28 to TRBJ1-5; D gene ambiguous. V was clipped by 3 bases and J by 0 bases, with 9 bases between them. The CDR3 contains 15 residues. Germline CDR1 and CDR2: MDHEN and SYDVKM. The CDR3, as DNA: TGTGCCAGCAGTTTCCTTAGAAATAGCAATCAGCCCCAGCATTTT. It yields the protein CASSFLRNSNQPQHF.

The chain employs TRBV29-1 and TRBJ1-2; 11 nucleotides match TRBD1. CDR1 and CDR2 from the germline V gene are SQVTM and ANQGSEA. J was trimmed by 8 bases and V by 4 bases; bases with no gene match: 9. The CDR3 contains 14 residues. The CDR3 here is CSVVIGQGAEGYTF. The CDR3 region has the DNA TGCAGCGTTGTTATAGGACAGGGGGCTGAAGGCTACACCTTC.

The chain employs TRBV11-3 and TRBJ2-2; D might be TRBD1 (5 bases). There are 14 residues in the CDR3. V was cut by 8 bases and J by 5 bases, with 15 bases left in between. The V gene's germline CDR1 is SGHNT and CDR2 YENEEA. CDR3 loop: CASGPGWLTGELFF. CDR3 coding DNA: TGTGCCAGCGGGCCAGGGTGGTTGACCGGGGAGCTGTTTTTT.

This chain uses TRBV10-3 with TRBJ1-4, with TRBD1 matching over 9 bases. The CDR3 spans 13 residues. Germline lookup yields CDR1 ENHRY and CDR2 SYGVKD. V was clipped by 8 bases and J by 4 bases; unmatched bases: 2. CDR3 amino acids: CAIWDRDNEKLFF. The CDR3 nucleotides are TGTGCCATCTGGGACAGGGATAATGAAAAACTGTTTTTT.

The chain links TRBV28 to TRBJ2-7, with D possibly being TRBD1 (6 bases). This CDR3 spans 14 amino acids. Germline values: CDR1 MDHEN, CDR2 SYDVKM. Trimming left V 7 bases short and J 0 bases short, with 13 bases between. Here the CDR3 DNA reads TGTGCCAGCACTAGACAGGTCCGCTCCTACGAGCAGTACTTC. Its protein product is CASTRQVRSYEQYF. The variable domain in full, with the rest retrieved from reference TRBV28 and TRBJ2-7, is DVKVTQSSRYLVKRTGEKVFLECVQDMDHENMFWYRQDPGLGLRLIYFSYDVKMKEKGDIPEGYSVSREKKERFSLILESASTNQTSMYLCASTRQVRSYEQYFGPGTRLTVT.

A single count supports this clone. The rearrangement joins TRBV29-1 to TRBJ2-3, with TRBD1 matching over 8 bases. V shed 8 bases and J 2 bases; nucleotides not matched to a gene: 9. Germline CDR1 is SQVTM and CDR2 is ANQGSEA. This CDR3 is built from 14 residues. CDR3 in amino acids: CSSAGGLITDTQYF. CDR3 bases: TGCAGCTCGGCAGGGGGCCTGATCACAGATACGCAGTATTTT.

This sequence joins TRBV5-1 and TRBJ2-2; 12 bases map to TRBD2. CDR1 SGHRS and CDR2 YFSETQ come from the germline V gene. Unmatched junction bases numbered 4, after V lost 0 bases and J lost 1 base. This CDR3 is 18 amino acids long. This chain's CDR3 is CASSLVATSGGNTGELFF. The CDR3 region has the DNA TGCGCCAGCAGCTTGGTCGCGACTAGCGGGGGGAACACCGGGGAGCTGTTTTTT.

Only one count was recorded for this clone. This chain links TRBV7-9 with TRBJ1-5, with D tentatively TRBD1 (6 bases). This CDR3 spans 16 amino acids. The V gene lost 5 bases and the J gene lost 2 bases, with 16 bases spanning the gap. Germline V CDR1 and CDR2: SEHNR, FQNEAQ (reference sequence). CDR3 nucleotides: TGTGCCAGCAGCAAAGGGGGGGGTTGGGGCAATCAGCCCCAGCATTTT. Translated, it gives CASSKGGGWGNQPQHF.